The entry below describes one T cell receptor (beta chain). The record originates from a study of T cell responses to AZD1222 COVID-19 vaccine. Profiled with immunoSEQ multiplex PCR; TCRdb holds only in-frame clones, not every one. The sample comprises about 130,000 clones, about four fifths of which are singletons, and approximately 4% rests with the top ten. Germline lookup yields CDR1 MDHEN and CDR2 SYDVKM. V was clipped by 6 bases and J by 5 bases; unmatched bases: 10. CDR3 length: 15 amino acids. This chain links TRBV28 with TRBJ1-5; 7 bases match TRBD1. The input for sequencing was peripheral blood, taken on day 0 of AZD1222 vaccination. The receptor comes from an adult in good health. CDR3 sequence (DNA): TGTGCCAGCAGCAAAGCAGGGGGGCGGTATCAGCCCCAGCATTTT. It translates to CASSKAGGRYQPQHF.